This entry concerns a single T cell receptor beta chain. The antigen remains undetermined. The sample originates from a study of T cell responses to AZD1222 COVID-19 vaccine. About the study: Some second doses came at about 4 weeks and others at about 12 weeks; these were pooled. Study-wide results and limits: Only six or seven AZD1222 recipients tested seropositive at baseline. Repertoires were obtained only post-peak T cell response. Spike was spanned by vaccine-associated CD4 TCRs, with dominance at 160-218 and 743-854.

Germline-derived CDR1 and CDR2 are MNHEY and SMNVEV (reference sequence). The length of the CDR3 is 13 residues. The V segment lost 4 bases and the J segment 9 bases; nucleotides outside the gene matches: 7. The method was immunoSEQ multiplex PCR; TCRdb's version includes in-frame clones alone and lacks a portion of them. The profile shows under 95,000 clones, roughly 89% of them singletons. This TCR was sampled from an adult in good health. The chain is built from TRBV27 and TRBJ2-7; 9 nucleotides line up with TRBD1. This material consisted of peripheral blood, taken on day 0 of AZD1222 vaccination. For the CDR3, the DNA is TGTGCCAGCAGTTCTACAGGGGGCTTAGGGCAGTACTTC. Amino acid sequence: CASSSTGGLGQYF.